The next 17 T cell receptor beta chains were all read from a single sample in a study of response to subunit inactivated influenza vaccine. Each CDR3 protein is one row after TCRdb ran MiXCR on the RT-PCR reads. The table has around 520,000 distinct CDR3 sequences, about 25% seen once; the top ten hold approximately 2%. The specimen was CD4+ T cells sorted from PBMCs, collected 4 to 6 days after vaccination. The receptors shown here come from a man aged 45-60 years who received an inactivated influenza vaccine.

Only a few counts were recorded for this clonotype. The J gene is TRBJ1-1, the V gene TRBV12-3 or TRBV12-4; the match to TRBD1 covers 9 bases. V trimming: 7 bases; J trimming: 11 bases; junction bases outside the gene matches: 11. This CDR3 contains 13 residues. CDR3 residues: CASKIRTGVTAFF. For the CDR3, the DNA is TGTGCCAGCAAGATTCGGACAGGGGTGACGGCTTTCTTT.

This clonotype was seen once. This chain links TRBV2 with TRBJ1-4; perhaps TRBD1 as D (5 bases). This CDR3 spans 15 amino acids. Germline V gives CDR1 SNHLY, CDR2 FYNNEI. Trimming took off 1 base at V and 5 bases at J, with 11 bases between the two ends. CDR3: CASSEGGNPNEKLFF. CDR3 nucleotides: TGTGCCAGCAGTGAAGGGGGGAACCCCAATGAAAAACTGTTTTTT.

J is TRBJ2-2 and V is TRBV28; TRBD1 is a possible D gene (6 bases). Germline lookup yields CDR1 MDHEN and CDR2 SYDVKM. The length of the CDR3 is 15 residues. V was clipped by 5 bases and J by 3 bases, with 13 bases between them. The CDR3 loop is CASSHGGLDTGELFF. CDR3 DNA: TGTGCCAGCAGTCATGGGGGCTTGGACACCGGGGAGCTGTTTTTT.

The chain has TRBV2 and TRBJ2-3; 10 bases line up with TRBD2. CDR1 and CDR2 from the germline V gene are SNHLY and FYNNEI. This CDR3 spans 15 amino acids. V shed 4 bases, J shed 0 bases, and the junction held 1 base outside the gene matches. This chain's CDR3 is CASSATSGSTDTQYF. The CDR3 coding sequence is TGTGCCAGCAGTGCGACTAGCGGGAGCACAGATACGCAGTATTTT. Variable domain in full (rest from reference TRBV2 and TRBJ2-3): EPEVTQTPSHQVTQMGQEVILRCVPISNHLYFYWYRQILGQKVEFLVSFYNNEISEKSEIFDDQFSVERPDGSNFTLKIRSTKLEDSAMYFCASSATSGSTDTQYFGPGTRLTVL.

The table lists this clonotype with many counts. V gene TRBV5-1 combines with J gene TRBJ2-7; TRBD2 is a possible D gene (6 bases). The CDR3 contains 14 residues. V was clipped by 0 bases and J by 5 bases, with 12 bases between them. Per germline, CDR1 SGHRS and CDR2 YFSETQ. The CDR3 DNA reads TGCGCCAGCAGCTTGGACCTCCCGGGGGACGAGCAGTACTTC. It is translated as CASSLDLPGDEQYF. Supplemented by reference TRBV5-1 and TRBJ2-7, the full variable domain reads KAGVTQTPRYLIKTRGQQVTLSCSPISGHRSVSWYQQTPGQGLQFLFEYFSETQRNKGNFPGRFSGRQFSNSRSEMNVSTLELGDSALYLCASSLDLPGDEQYFGPGTRLTVT.

The chain uses TRBV29-1 and TRBJ2-7, with D maybe TRBD2 (6 bases). Trimming removed 4 bases from V and 0 bases from J, with 16 bases in between. CDR3 length: 15 residues. Looked up from germline, CDR1 is SQVTM and CDR2 is ANQGSEA. Written as DNA, the CDR3 is TGCAGCGTTGGCCGCGGGGCGGGGAGCTCCTACGAGCAGTACTTC. Protein: CSVGRGAGSSYEQYF.

This clonotype was seen more than once but under ten times. V is TRBV27 and J is TRBJ2-5; D unresolved. There are 13 residues in the CDR3. Trimming cost V 2 bases and J 7 bases, with 11 bases left between them. Germline CDR1 reads MNHEY; CDR2 reads SMNVEV (reference sequence). CDR3 amino acids: CASSLSSPSTQYF. CDR3 coding DNA: TGTGCCAGCAGTTTAAGCAGTCCGTCGACCCAGTACTTC.

The chain links TRBV28 to TRBJ1-6; 9 bases are a match to TRBD1. Germline V gene sequence: CDR1 MDHEN, CDR2 SYDVKM. The ends lost 6 bases at V and 7 bases at J; junction bases unmatched: 10. There are 16 residues in the CDR3. The CDR3 protein is CASRQQGARGNSPLHF. As DNA, the CDR3 is TGTGCCAGCAGACAACAGGGGGCACGTGGGAATTCACCCCTCCACTTT.

The chain employs TRBV20-1 and TRBJ1-1; D may be TRBD1 (6 bases). This CDR3 spans 14 amino acids. The germline V and J ends were trimmed by 1 base and 1 base, with 10 bases remaining between them. The germline gives CDR1 DFQATT, CDR2 SNEGSKA (reference sequence). CDR3 loop: CSARGLRGNTEAFF. As DNA, the CDR3 is TGCAGTGCTAGAGGGCTCAGGGGGAACACTGAAGCTTTCTTT.

In its sample, this clonotype was seen a few times. The chain is built from TRBV9 and TRBJ1-2; D is perhaps TRBD1 (5 bases). The CDR3 consists of 14 residues. In germline, CDR1 is SGDLS, CDR2 YYNGEE. Trimming pared 4 bases from V and 8 bases from J, leaving 18 bases between. Written as DNA, the CDR3 is TGTGCCAGCAGCCGAACGGCAGGGTTAGGCGGCTACACCTTC. Its protein is CASSRTAGLGGYTF.

The gene calls are TRBV7-6 and TRBJ2-5; the match to TRBD2 covers 8 bases. CDR3 length: 16 amino acids. Losses at the gene ends were 1 base for V and 4 bases for J; bases not matched to a gene: 8. CDR1 and CDR2 from the germline V gene are SGHVS and FNYEAQ. The CDR3 protein is CASSLGSGGPRETQYF. The DNA for the CDR3 is TGTGCCAGCAGCTTAGGATCGGGGGGGCCGAGAGAGACCCAGTACTTC.

The J gene is TRBJ1-6, the V gene TRBV13; no clear D. Per the germline V gene, CDR1 is PRHDT and CDR2 is FYEKMQ (reference sequence). V was pared by 6 bases and J by 7 bases, with 10 bases between. The length of the CDR3 is 13 residues. The CDR3 coding sequence is TGTGCCAGCAGGCCTAGCATAAATTCACCCCTCCACTTT. This encodes CASRPSINSPLHF.

This clonotype has more than one count but fewer than ten. The CDR3 DNA follows: TGCAGTGCTAGTGCGACTAGCGGGTACTACGAGCAGTACTTC. It codes for CSASATSGYYEQYF. The rearrangement uses TRBV20-1 and TRBJ2-7; TRBD2 aligns across 10 bases. The CDR3 contains 14 residues. Per germline, CDR1 DFQATT and CDR2 SNEGSKA (reference sequence). V trimming: 3 bases; J trimming: 3 bases; junction bases outside the gene matches: 5.

This clonotype has a handful of counts. V usage is TRBV6-1 and J usage is TRBJ2-7; tentative D call: TRBD1 (6 bases). In germline, CDR1 is MNHNS, CDR2 SASEGT. V was shortened by 2 bases and J by 6 bases, with 17 bases between the two germline ends. The CDR3 contains 15 residues. CDR3 region: CASSETPGALIEQYF. CDR3 DNA: TGTGCCAGCAGTGAAACTCCAGGGGCCCTAATCGAGCAGTACTTC.

This clonotype was observed many times. V usage is TRBV7-2 and J usage is TRBJ2-1; TRBD1 matches at 8 bases. The length of the CDR3 is 15 residues. The trim removed 3 bases at V and 1 base at J, leaving 2 bases unmatched. The germline gives CDR1 SGHTA, CDR2 FQGNSA. The CDR3 DNA follows: TGTGCCAGCAGCTTCGACAGGGGATCCTACAATGAGCAGTTCTTC. Its translation is CASSFDRGSYNEQFF.

The gene calls are TRBV3-1 and TRBJ1-3; no definite D call. Trimming stripped 4 bases from V and 1 base from J, with 5 bases between. Germline V gene sequence: CDR1 LGHDT, CDR2 YNNKEL (reference sequence). The CDR3 is 13 residues long. DNA for the CDR3: TGTGCCAGCAGCCGACGTTCTGGAAACACCATATATTTT. Amino acid sequence: CASSRRSGNTIYF.

This clonotype was picked up a small number of times. The chain carries TRBV12-3 or TRBV12-4 and TRBJ1-2; TRBD1 might be the D (5 bases). V lost 3 bases to trimming and J lost 4 bases, with 12 bases between them. The CDR3 sequence is 14 residues long. CDR3 region: CASSFNRLPYGYTF. DNA for the CDR3: TGTGCCAGCAGTTTTAACAGGCTGCCCTATGGCTACACCTTC.